This T cell receptor (beta chain) originates from a study of a mutant IDH1 vaccine in newly diagnosed glioma. Study-level points and caveats: Vaccine-induced immune responses were detected in around 92% of patients.

CDR1 and CDR2 from the germline V gene are ENHRY and SYGVKD. The V and J ends lost 11 bases and 7 bases, in that order; junction bases with no gene match: 19. The CDR3 length is 18 residues. The time point here: baseline, week 1 (first vaccination visit). Treatment of the sample: pre-vaccination baseline after standard-of-care therapy. Clones were read by immunoSEQ multiplex PCR, and TCRdb kept only the in-frame ones, dropping some. The sample lists 85,000 to 100,000 clones; roughly 80% were seen once. Turning to this clone: The antigen remains unidentified.

The TCR sequence derives from a woman between 50 and 59 years old with glioma. Sequences were derived from PBMCs, sampled from a glioma patient treated with radiotherapy, temozolomide or both. This chain joins TRBV10-3 and TRBJ2-3; 15 bases are a match to TRBD2. The CDR3 spells CASVQGLAGGSDSNTQYF. In nucleotides, the CDR3 is TGTGCCTCAGTACAAGGACTAGCGGGGGGGAGCGATTCAAATACGCAGTATTTT.